Here is one TCR beta chain with its context. In its sample, this clonotype was seen a few times. What antigen it recognizes has not been identified. No qualities accompany the bases; no much larger clone lies one base away. The source of the sample is a study of blood T cells in healthy people across ages (dated by TCRdb to the mid-2010s). Context from the whole study: Template switching captured roughly one uniquely barcoded TCR beta cDNA molecule per two T cells in model experiments. Using deep sequencing normalized with unique cDNA molecular identifiers, the study measured how TCR beta repertoire diversity changes with age. The donors were divided into four age groups: young (average 16 years), middle-aged (approximately 39), aged (around 67) and long-lived (about 84). Donors of different ages were randomly distributed across sequencing lanes to avoid experimental bias. For two donors (one aged 18 to 30 and one aged 80 or older), the study analyzed two additional independent replicas of 1 million unique cDNA reads from the same blood draw. On the study overall, not on this receptor specifically: Observed TCR beta diversity per million T cells fell roughly linearly with age, and a significant reduction was already apparent by age about 43. Because the CMV infection status of the donors was unknown, age-related changes in expanded clonotypes may potentially have been confounded. Compared with the aged group, the long-lived group had more naive CD4+ T cells, fewer expanded clones and increased TCR diversity, a pattern suggesting age selection. A strong correlation was found between observed TCR beta diversity and the percentage of naive T cells measured by flow cytometry. Since profiling was done on bulk unsorted PBMCs, naive and antigen-experienced compartments could not be conclusively compared. Total diversity estimates from one million sequenced T cells were considered lower bounds and underestimates.

From cysteine to phenylalanine, the CDR3 is 13 amino acids long. The DNA shown is the 39-base CDR3, in frame from base 1. CDR1 and CDR2, looked up from the germline V gene, are MGHRA and YSYEKL. V drops 1 base and J drops 6 bases, leaving 10 bases in between. The library was built by means of 5' RACE. The data were produced on an Illumina HiSeq 2500. A second PCR of roughly 7 to 11 cycles was performed with a sample-barcoded 5' primer and a J-beta primer mix. A unique molecular identifier was introduced onto each TCR beta cDNA molecule by a template-switch 5' adaptor carrying 12 random nucleotides. Each sample yielded at least 2.5 million CDR3-containing paired-end reads. The Mint cDNA synthesis kit, primed by a TRBC-specific oligonucleotide, was used to synthesize first-strand cDNA from all RNA. Following uracil-DNA glycosylase treatment, all cDNA underwent a first 18-cycle PCR with the universal primers M1SS and BC2_uni_R. The authors' pipeline ran thus. For normalization, 1 million high-quality reads, each with a distinct molecular identifier, were randomly selected from each sample. Instead of being binned into consensus sequences, reads that shared molecular identifiers were thrown out. MiTCR, run with a Q25 quality threshold and the strictest error-elimination algorithm, handled CDR3 identification, clonotype clustering and error correction. A nonparametric unseen species model using Euler transformation provided a lower-bound estimate of total TCR beta diversity. Through fastp at Q25 and MiXCR, TCRdb rebuilt clones from the public reads, retaining in-frame beta chains. All rows with the same CDR3 protein become a single entry with the most common DNA and genes. The authors' filters were not applied to this entry. The sample table holds 1.5 million to 2 million distinct CDR3 sequences, of which around half were seen once. 2% to 2.5% of the sample is held by the ten biggest clonotypes.

The approximately 39 donors, aged about 6 to 95 years, were systemically healthy Caucasian individuals from Russia. Each donor gave 8.5 to 10 milliliters of peripheral blood, collected into EDTA-treated Vacutainer tubes. PBMCs were isolated by Ficoll-Paque density-gradient centrifugation, with at least 7 million obtained per sample. Trizol reagent was used to extract total RNA from PBMCs, with at least 6 micrograms per sample. For every donor, an aliquot of PBMCs went through flow cytometry to measure the percentages of naive CD45RAhigh/CD27high T cells. The TCR sequence derives from a woman in her forties in good health. The material sequenced was blood. The receptor chain draws on TRBV4-1 and TRBJ2-7; no D segment can be confidently identified. This receptor carries the CDR3 CASSQVRSGEQYF. The base sequence is TGCGCCAGCAGCCAAGTGAGGTCAGGCGAGCAGTACTTC.